Following are 6 T cell receptor beta chains from one sample sequenced in a study of T cells in Graves' hyperthyroidism and ophthalmopathy. Amplified regions were TCR beta CDR3 sequences from RNA transcripts. Using the HTBI primer set, a first-round RT-PCR was run on the TCR CDR3. TCRdb reprocessed the multiplex PCR reads via MiXCR and lists one record per CDR3 protein. This sample has over 500,000 distinct CDR3 sequences; roughly 17% occur once, and the top ten carry 17%. Sequencing was done on a sample of blood. Receptors originate from a woman under 30 with Graves' ophthalmopathy.

The rearrangement uses TRBV27 and TRBJ2-1; maybe TRBD2 (6 bases). The CDR3 runs 15 residues. Per germline, CDR1 MNHEY and CDR2 SMNVEV (reference sequence). V was cut by 6 bases and J by 5 bases, with 17 bases left in between. CDR3 bases: TGTGCCAGCAGAATCCTGGGACTGAGCAACAATGAGCAGTTCTTC. It specifies CASRILGLSNNEQFF.

Only a few counts were recorded for this clonotype. This sequence joins TRBV9 and TRBJ2-5; D is ambiguous. V was cut by 3 bases and J by 3 bases, with 9 bases left in between. The CDR3 has 13 amino acids. Germline lookup yields CDR1 SGDLS and CDR2 YYNGEE. CDR3 sequence reads: CASSESDEETQYF. The CDR3 nucleotides are TGTGCCAGCAGCGAGAGTGACGAAGAGACCCAGTACTTC.

This clonotype showed up many times. The chain is built from TRBV20-1 and TRBJ1-1, with D uncertain. The CDR3 totals 11 residues. CDR1 and CDR2 from the germline V gene are DFQATT and SNEGSKA (reference sequence). Trimming shortened V by 1 base and J by 3 bases, and 3 bases separated the two germline ends. CDR3 in DNA: TGCAGTGCTAGAGGGGACACTGAAGCTTTCTTT. Translation: CSARGDTEAFF.

In its sample, this clonotype was seen many times. This chain uses TRBV20-1 with TRBJ2-3; D may be TRBD2 (6 bases). The CDR3 is 14 residues long. The germline CDR1 and CDR2 sequences are DFQATT and SNEGSKA (reference sequence). V lost 4 bases to trimming and J lost 0 bases, with 11 bases between them. CDR3 sequence: CSATSVTSTDTQYF. The CDR3 bases are TGCAGTGCTACTAGCGTAACTAGCACAGATACGCAGTATTTT.

The CDR3 DNA reads TGCAGTGCCCATTTTGGAGGAGGAGATACGCAGTATTTT. It yields the protein CSAHFGGGDTQYF. This chain joins TRBV20-1 and TRBJ2-3, with D perhaps matching TRBD2 (5 bases). Looked up from germline, CDR1 is DFQATT and CDR2 is SNEGSKA (reference sequence). This CDR3 comprises 13 residues. Trimming pared 6 bases from V and 5 bases from J, leaving 15 bases between.

The rearrangement uses TRBV4-2 and TRBJ1-2, with TRBD1 matching over 8 bases. J was trimmed by 8 bases and V by 7 bases; bases with no gene match: 12. This CDR3 has 14 amino acids. The germline gives CDR1 LGHNA, CDR2 YNFKEQ. The CDR3 DNA is TGTGCCAGCAAAAGGGCAGGGGGCGCAGAAGGCTACACCTTC. Its translation is CASKRAGGAEGYTF.